The 19 T cell receptor beta chains listed next were all sequenced from one sample in a study of control samples from healthy donors and cancer patients (dated by TCRdb to 2020 to 2021). Library preparation was by the immunoSEQ multiplex PCR assay. Not all clones reach the TCRdb copy of this immuneACCESS table, which keeps in-frame sequences only. Checked studies attribute under half of the gap to unresolved V genes and leave the rest unexplained. The sample yields 90,000 or so clones; 88% were counted once. The ten top clones hold around 15% of the sample. Input material: blood. These receptors were obtained from a woman between 65 and 79 years old in good health.

This clone was counted a single time. V is TRBV9 and J is TRBJ2-5, with 8 bases identical to TRBD2. The CDR3 consists of 16 residues. V dropped 0 bases and J dropped 3; count of bases not matched to a gene: 7. CDR1 is SGDLS and CDR2 is YYNGEE in the germline V gene. CDR3 loop: CASSVALELAEETQYF. The CDR3 DNA is TGTGCCAGCAGCGTAGCTCTAGAACTAGCGGAAGAGACCCAGTACTTC.

The chain has TRBV6-1 and TRBJ1-2; 9 nucleotides agree with TRBD1. CDR1 and CDR2 (germline): MNHNS, SASEGT. The CDR3 runs 14 residues. With 2 bases clipped from V and 7 bases from J, the junction kept 5 bases outside the gene matches. The CDR3 protein is CASSERTGEGGYTF. CDR3 DNA: TGTGCCAGCAGTGAAAGGACAGGGGAGGGTGGCTACACCTTC.

The V call is TRBV5-5, the J call TRBJ1-4; TRBD1 agrees at 7 bases. This CDR3 contains 16 residues. V was clipped by 0 bases and J by 8 bases; unmatched bases: 10. Germline assignment: CDR1 SGHKS and CDR2 YYEKEE (reference sequence). CDR3 sequence (DNA): TGTGCCAGCAGCTTGGTACCTCAGGGGGTCGGAGAAAAACTGTTTTTT. It translates to CASSLVPQGVGEKLFF.

In this sample, this clone turned up a few times. The chain has TRBV11-2 and TRBJ2-1, with no clear D. The V end lost 3 bases, the J end lost 9 bases, and 9 bases lay between the germline ends. Germline assignment: CDR1 SGHAT and CDR2 FQNNGV. The CDR3 spans 12 residues. CDR3 amino acids: CASSFERGEQFF. The CDR3 DNA reads TGTGCCAGCAGCTTCGAGCGCGGTGAGCAGTTCTTC.

The chain employs TRBV5-1 and TRBJ2-7; D is undetermined. V was shortened by 2 bases and J by 2 bases, with 8 bases between the two germline ends. CDR3 length: 13 amino acids. Germline V gene data show CDR1 as SGHRS and CDR2 as YFSETQ. The CDR3 loop is CASSLGIAYEQYF. The CDR3 DNA reads TGCGCCAGCAGCTTAGGCATTGCCTACGAGCAGTACTTC.

Written as DNA, the CDR3 is TGTGCCAGCAGCTTAGTAAGGGCCAGGAATGAGCAGTTCTTC. Amino acids: CASSLVRARNEQFF. This chain links TRBV7-2 with TRBJ2-1; D ambiguous. The CDR3 length is 14 residues. V lost 1 base and J 7 bases, leaving 11 bases between the germline ends. Germline assignment: CDR1 SGHTA and CDR2 FQGNSA. The full variable domain, with the rest looked up from reference TRBV7-2 and TRBJ2-1, is GAGVSQSPSNKVTEKGKDVELRCDPISGHTALYWYRQSLGQGLEFLIYFQGNSAPDKSGLPSDRFSAERTGGSVSTLTIQRTQQEDSAVYLCASSLVRARNEQFFGPGTRLTVL.

This clone has only a few counts. The gene calls are TRBV6-5 and TRBJ2-7; 8 bases map to TRBD2. Germline trimming cut 7 bases from V and 3 bases from J; bases unmatched to any gene: 11. Germline loops: CDR1 MNHEY, CDR2 SVGAGI. CDR3 length: 15 amino acids. The CDR3 coding sequence is TGTGCCAGCAATCCGCGGGGGGCAAACCTCTACGAGCAGTACTTC. Amino acids: CASNPRGANLYEQYF.

The gene calls are TRBV24-1 and TRBJ1-5; D perhaps matches TRBD1 (5 bases). The ends were cut back, 4 bases at V and 7 bases at J, with 13 bases in the middle. Per germline, CDR1 KGHDR and CDR2 SFDVKD. The CDR3 contains 14 residues. CDR3 region: CATSEEGAGQPQHF. In nucleotides, the CDR3 is TGTGCCACCAGTGAGGAAGGGGCGGGGCAGCCCCAGCATTTT.

V and J are TRBV27 and TRBJ1-5; D ambiguous. The CDR3 contains 11 residues. Germline lookup yields CDR1 MNHEY and CDR2 SMNVEV (reference sequence). Trimming removed 8 bases at V and 2 bases at J, with 4 bases between. This CDR3 is CASGRNQPQHF. CDR3 DNA: TGTGCCAGCGGGCGCAATCAGCCCCAGCATTTT.

This clone was counted a single time. The chain combines TRBV27 with TRBJ1-6; D not certain. The germline CDR1 and CDR2 sequences are MNHEY and SMNVEV (reference sequence). V was trimmed by 7 bases and J by 4 bases, leaving 11 bases between them. The CDR3 runs 14 residues. CDR3 in DNA: TGTGCCAGCACCTCGTTCCCTTATAATTCACCCCTCCACTTT. Its translation is CASTSFPYNSPLHF.

The J gene is TRBJ1-1, the V gene TRBV10-3; D uncertain. This CDR3 contains 13 residues. Between the trimmed V and J ends, which lost 2 bases and 7 bases, there was a span of 11 bases. The germline CDR1 and CDR2 sequences are ENHRY and SYGVKD. The CDR3 reads CAISERQEVEAFF. The CDR3 coding sequence is TGTGCCATCAGTGAGCGTCAGGAGGTTGAAGCTTTCTTT.

The chain employs TRBV5-6 and TRBJ1-1; TRBD1 might be the D (5 bases). V was trimmed by 5 bases and J by 0 bases, leaving 23 bases between them. Germline V lookup: CDR1 SGHDT, CDR2 YYEEEE. The CDR3 has 18 amino acids. As DNA, the CDR3 is TGTGCCAGCAGTTTTGACGGGACCTCATTAATCATGAACACTGAAGCTTTCTTT. Residues: CASSFDGTSLIMNTEAFF.

In DNA form, the CDR3 reads TGCGCCAGCAGCCAAAACCCGGCGGGGGCCGGGGAGCTGTTTTTT. It yields the protein CASSQNPAGAGELFF. The chain is built from TRBV4-3 and TRBJ2-2; 7 nucleotides agree with TRBD2. V gave up 2 bases and J gave up 6 bases; unmatched junction bases: 6. The CDR3 has 15 amino acids. CDR1 LGHNA and CDR2 YSLEER come from the germline V gene.

V gene TRBV12-3 or TRBV12-4 combines with J gene TRBJ1-2; unclear D gene. V was cut by 5 bases and J by 4 bases, with 8 bases left in between. This CDR3 has 12 amino acids. The CDR3 loop reads CASSRAAYGYTF. CDR3 nucleotides: TGTGCCAGCAGTCGGGCCGCCTATGGCTACACCTTC.

This chain joins TRBV2 and TRBJ2-1, with D possibly TRBD2 on 7 matching bases. The CDR3 extends over 12 amino acids. Looked up from germline, CDR1 is SNHLY and CDR2 is FYNNEI. The V and J ends lost 11 bases and 8 bases respectively, with 16 bases between them. CDR3 sequence reads: CAAAPGGYEQFF. The CDR3 bases are TGTGCCGCTGCCCCGGGGGGCTATGAGCAGTTCTTC. Looking up the rest from reference TRBV2 and TRBJ2-1 gives the full variable domain: EPEVTQTPSHQVTQMGQEVILRCVPISNHLYFYWYRQILGQKVEFLVSFYNNEISEKSEIFDDQFSVERPDGSNFTLKIRSTKLEDSAMYFCAAAPGGYEQFFGPGTRLTVL.

The rearrangement uses TRBV10-3 and TRBJ1-4; D is unresolved. Germline assignment: CDR1 ENHRY and CDR2 SYGVKD. V gave up 2 bases and J gave up 14 bases, with 12 bases separating them. This CDR3 is built from 12 residues. The CDR3 here is CAISEPPAGLFF. The DNA for the CDR3 is TGTGCCATCAGTGAGCCCCCCGCTGGTCTGTTTTTT.

The rearrangement joins TRBV7-8 to TRBJ2-7, with D perhaps being TRBD1 or TRBD2 (6 bases each). Germline loops: CDR1 SGHVS, CDR2 FQNEAQ. Trimming removed 2 bases at V and 6 bases at J, with 17 bases between. This CDR3 is built from 15 residues. CDR3 DNA sequence: TGTGCCAGCAGCTTAAGGGGGGACCTAATCGCCGAGCAGTACTTC. Protein product: CASSLRGDLIAEQYF.

The V and J genes are TRBV5-5 and TRBJ1-5; D is uncertain. Germline-derived CDR1 and CDR2 are SGHKS and YYEKEE (reference sequence). The length of the CDR3 is 15 residues. V was pared by 4 bases and J by 5 bases, with 16 bases between. DNA for the CDR3: TGTGCCAGCAGCCCTGGACTTTCTACCTATCAGCCCCAGCATTTT. Its translation: CASSPGLSTYQPQHF.

This chain connects TRBV6-5 to TRBJ1-2; possibly TRBD1 for D (5 bases). The germline V gene has CDR1 MNHEY and CDR2 SVGAGI. The CDR3 extends over 14 amino acids. The V end lost 8 bases, the J end lost 7 bases, and 20 bases lay between the germline ends. CDR3 protein: CASALYRGSGGYTF. In DNA, the CDR3 is TGTGCCAGCGCTTTGTATAGGGGTTCTGGTGGCTACACCTTC.